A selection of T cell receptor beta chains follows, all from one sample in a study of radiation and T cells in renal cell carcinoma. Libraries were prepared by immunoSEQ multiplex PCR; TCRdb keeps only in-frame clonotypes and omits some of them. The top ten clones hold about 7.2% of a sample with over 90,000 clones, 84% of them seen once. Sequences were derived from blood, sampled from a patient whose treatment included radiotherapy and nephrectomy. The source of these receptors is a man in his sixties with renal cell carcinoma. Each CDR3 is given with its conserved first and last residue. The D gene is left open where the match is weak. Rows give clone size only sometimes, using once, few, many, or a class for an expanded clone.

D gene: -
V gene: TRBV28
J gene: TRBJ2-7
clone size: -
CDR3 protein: CASSLEPTTYEQYF
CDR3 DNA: TGTGCCAGCAGTTTAGAACCCACCACCTACGAGCAGTACTTC

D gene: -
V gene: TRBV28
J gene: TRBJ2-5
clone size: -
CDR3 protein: CASSLRRAQETQYF
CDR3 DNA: TGTGCCAGCAGTTTGAGGCGGGCCCAAGAGACCCAGTACTTC

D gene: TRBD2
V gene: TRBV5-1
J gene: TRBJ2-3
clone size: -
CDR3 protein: CASSPAGGRASATQYF
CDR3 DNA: TGCGCCAGCAGCCCGGCAGGCGGGAGGGCCTCGGCTACGCAGTATTTT

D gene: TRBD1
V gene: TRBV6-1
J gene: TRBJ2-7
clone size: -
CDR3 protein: CASSGGTGPVSSYEQYF
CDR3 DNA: TGTGCCAGCAGTGGCGGGACAGGGCCGGTGAGCTCCTACGAGCAGTACTTC

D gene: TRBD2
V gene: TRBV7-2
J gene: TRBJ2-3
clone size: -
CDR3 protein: CASSLRTAGVAPDTQYF
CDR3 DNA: TGTGCCAGCAGCCTCCGTACGGCGGGAGTCGCGCCAGATACGCAGTATTTT

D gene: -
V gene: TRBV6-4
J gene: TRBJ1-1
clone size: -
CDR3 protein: CASSDSYNPNTEAFF
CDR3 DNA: TGTGCCAGCAGTGACTCGTACAACCCGAACACTGAAGCTTTCTTT

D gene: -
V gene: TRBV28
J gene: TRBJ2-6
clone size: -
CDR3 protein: CASSGDSLEVNVLTF
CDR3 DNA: TGTGCCAGCAGTGGAGACAGCTTGGAGGTCAACGTCCTGACTTTC

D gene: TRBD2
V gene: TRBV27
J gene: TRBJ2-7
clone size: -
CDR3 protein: CASSLSGSRAYEQYF
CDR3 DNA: TGTGCCAGCAGTCTTAGCGGGAGCAGGGCCTACGAGCAGTACTTC

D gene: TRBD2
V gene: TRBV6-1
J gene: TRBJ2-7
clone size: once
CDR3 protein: CASSGGTGGPYEQYF
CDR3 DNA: TGTGCCAGCAGTGGAGGCACGGGAGGGCCTTACGAGCAGTACTTC

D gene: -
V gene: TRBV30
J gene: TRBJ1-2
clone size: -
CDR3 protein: CASSSGMDYGYTF
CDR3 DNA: TGTGCCTCTTCCAGCGGCATGGATTATGGCTACACCTTC

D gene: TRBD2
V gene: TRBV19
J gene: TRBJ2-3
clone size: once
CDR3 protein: CASHPWGGEDTQYF
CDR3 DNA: TGTGCCAGTCATCCCTGGGGAGGGGAGGATACGCAGTATTTT

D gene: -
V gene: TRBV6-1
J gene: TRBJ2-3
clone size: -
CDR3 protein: CASSEAPGVRVTDTQYF
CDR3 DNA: TGTGCCAGCAGTGAAGCCCCCGGGGTGAGGGTAACAGATACGCAGTATTTT

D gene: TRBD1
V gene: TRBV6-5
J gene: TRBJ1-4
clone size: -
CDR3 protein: CASRETGEGEKLFF
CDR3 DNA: TGTGCCAGCAGGGAGACAGGGGAGGGTGAAAAACTGTTTTTT

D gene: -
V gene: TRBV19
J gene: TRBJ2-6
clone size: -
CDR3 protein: CASSMYGQGKGFSGANVLTF
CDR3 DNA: TGTGCCAGTAGTATGTATGGGCAGGGAAAAGGCTTTAGTGGGGCCAACGTCCTGACTTTC

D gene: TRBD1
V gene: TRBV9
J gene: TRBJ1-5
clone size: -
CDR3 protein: CASSFDRERRQPQHF
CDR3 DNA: TGTGCCAGCAGCTTTGACAGGGAGAGGCGTCAGCCCCAGCATTTT

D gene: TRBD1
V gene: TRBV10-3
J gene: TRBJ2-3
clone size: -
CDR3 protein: CAISGPGGTDTQYF
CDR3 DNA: TGTGCCATCAGTGGACCAGGGGGTACAGATACGCAGTATTTT

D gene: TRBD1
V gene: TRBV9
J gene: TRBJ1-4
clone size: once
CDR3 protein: CASSVSPGQANEKLFF
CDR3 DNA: TGTGCCAGCAGCGTATCCCCGGGACAGGCTAATGAAAAACTGTTTTTT

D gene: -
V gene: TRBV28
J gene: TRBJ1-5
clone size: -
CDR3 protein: CASTRADTIGPQHF
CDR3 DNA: TGTGCCAGCACCCGGGCCGACACAATCGGCCCCCAGCATTTT

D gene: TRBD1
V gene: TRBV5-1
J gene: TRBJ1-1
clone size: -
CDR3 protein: CASSSQGQPLNTEAFF
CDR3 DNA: TGCGCCAGCAGCTCCCAGGGACAGCCATTGAACACTGAAGCTTTCTTT

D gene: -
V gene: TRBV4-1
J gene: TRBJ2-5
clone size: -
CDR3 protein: CASSQRDALETQYF
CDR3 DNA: TGCGCCAGCAGCCAAAGGGACGCCTTAGAGACCCAGTACTTC

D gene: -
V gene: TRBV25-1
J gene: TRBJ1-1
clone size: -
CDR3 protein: CASSPGPTEAFF
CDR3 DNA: TGTGCCAGCAGTCCAGGGCCCACTGAAGCTTTCTTT

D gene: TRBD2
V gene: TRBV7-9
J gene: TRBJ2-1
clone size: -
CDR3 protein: CASSSRELADVSSYNEQFF
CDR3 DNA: TGTGCCAGCAGCTCCCGGGAACTAGCGGACGTGAGCTCCTACAATGAGCAGTTCTTC

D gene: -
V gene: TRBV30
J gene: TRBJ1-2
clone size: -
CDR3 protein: CACRPNPGGGYTF
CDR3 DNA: TGTGCCTGTAGACCAAACCCGGGAGGAGGCTACACCTTC

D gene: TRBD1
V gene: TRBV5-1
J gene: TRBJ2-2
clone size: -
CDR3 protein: CASGTGQYTGELFF
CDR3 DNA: TGCGCCAGCGGCACGGGACAGTACACCGGGGAGCTGTTTTTT

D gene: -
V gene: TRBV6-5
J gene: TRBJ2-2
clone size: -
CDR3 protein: CASSRDWRKVELFF
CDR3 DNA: TGTGCCAGCAGCCGGGACTGGCGAAAGGTTGAGCTGTTTTTT

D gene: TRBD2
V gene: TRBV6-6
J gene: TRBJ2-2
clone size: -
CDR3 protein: CASSSSGLGNGELFF
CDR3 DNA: TGTGCCAGCAGTTCCTCGGGACTAGGGAACGGGGAGCTGTTTTTT

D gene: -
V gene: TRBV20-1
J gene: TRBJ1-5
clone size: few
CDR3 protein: CSAQGQPQHF
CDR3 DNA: TGCAGTGCCCAAGGGCAGCCCCAGCATTTT

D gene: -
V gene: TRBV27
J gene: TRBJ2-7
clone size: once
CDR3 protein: CASSLGRLGYEQYF
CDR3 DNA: TGTGCCAGCAGTCTCGGGAGATTAGGGTACGAGCAGTACTTC

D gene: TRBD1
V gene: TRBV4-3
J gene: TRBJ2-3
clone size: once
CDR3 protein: CASSQDQASGGTQYF
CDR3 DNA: TGCGCCAGCAGCCAAGATCAAGCGTCAGGGGGTACGCAGTATTTT

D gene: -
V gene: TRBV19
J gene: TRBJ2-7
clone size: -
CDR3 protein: CASSTTRDMGEQYF
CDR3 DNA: TGTGCCAGTAGTACAACCCGGGACATGGGCGAGCAGTACTTC

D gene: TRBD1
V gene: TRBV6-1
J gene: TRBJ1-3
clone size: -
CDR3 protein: CASRPGQSSGNTIYF
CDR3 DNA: TGTGCCAGCAGGCCGGGACAGAGCTCTGGAAACACCATATATTTT

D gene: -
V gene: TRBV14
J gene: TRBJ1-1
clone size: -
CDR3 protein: CASSQGQQRNTEAFF
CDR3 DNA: TGTGCCAGCAGCCAGGGTCAACAGAGGAACACTGAAGCTTTCTTT

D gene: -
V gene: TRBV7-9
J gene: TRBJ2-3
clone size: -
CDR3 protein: CASSFSGEGTDTQYF
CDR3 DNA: TGTGCCAGCAGCTTTTCGGGGGAGGGCACAGATACGCAGTATTTT

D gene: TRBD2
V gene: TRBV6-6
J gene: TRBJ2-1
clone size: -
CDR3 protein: CASSTRTSGTYNEQFF
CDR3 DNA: TGTGCCAGCAGTACCCGGACTAGCGGGACTTATAATGAGCAGTTCTTC

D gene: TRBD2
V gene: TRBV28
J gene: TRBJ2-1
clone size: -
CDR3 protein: CASSTPSGRDNEQFF
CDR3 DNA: TGTGCCAGCAGTACCCCTAGCGGGAGGGACAATGAGCAGTTCTTC

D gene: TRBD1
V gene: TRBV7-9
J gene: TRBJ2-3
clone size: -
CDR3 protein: CASSPTGGAPDTQYF
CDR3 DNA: TGTGCCAGCAGCCCAACAGGGGGCGCCCCCGATACGCAGTATTTT

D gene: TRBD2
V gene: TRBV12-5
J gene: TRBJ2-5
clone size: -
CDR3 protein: CASATGGGRETQYF
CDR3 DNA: TGTGCTAGTGCCACCGGGGGAGGGCGGGAGACCCAGTACTTC

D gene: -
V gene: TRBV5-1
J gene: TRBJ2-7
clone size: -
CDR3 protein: CASGEDGPPYEQYF
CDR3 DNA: TGCGCCAGCGGCGAGGACGGACCACCCTACGAGCAGTACTTC

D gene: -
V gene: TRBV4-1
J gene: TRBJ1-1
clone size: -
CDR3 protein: CASSQTGNTEAFF
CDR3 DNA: TGCGCCAGCAGCCAAACGGGGAACACTGAAGCTTTCTTT

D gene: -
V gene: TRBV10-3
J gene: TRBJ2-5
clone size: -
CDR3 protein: CAILIEETQYF
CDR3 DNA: TGTGCCATCTTGATTGAAGAGACCCAGTACTTC

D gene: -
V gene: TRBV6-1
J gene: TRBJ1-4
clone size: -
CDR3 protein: CASSFVSEKLFF
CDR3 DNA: TGTGCCAGCAGTTTCGTAAGTGAAAAACTGTTTTTT

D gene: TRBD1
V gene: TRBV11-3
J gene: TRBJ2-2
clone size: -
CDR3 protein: CASSRGQSTGELFF
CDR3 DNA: TGTGCCAGCAGCCGGGGACAGAGCACCGGGGAGCTGTTTTTT

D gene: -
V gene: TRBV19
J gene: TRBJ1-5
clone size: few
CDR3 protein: CASMGRGSNQPQHF
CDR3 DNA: TGTGCCAGTATGGGTCGGGGTAGCAATCAGCCCCAGCATTTT

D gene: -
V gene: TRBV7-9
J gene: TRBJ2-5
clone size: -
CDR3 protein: CASSLEPGWETQYF
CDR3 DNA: TGTGCCAGCAGCTTAGAACCAGGGTGGGAGACCCAGTACTTC

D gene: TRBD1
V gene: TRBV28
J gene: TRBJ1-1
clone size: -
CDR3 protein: CASHGTANTEAFF
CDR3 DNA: TGTGCCAGCCACGGGACAGCGAACACTGAAGCTTTCTTT

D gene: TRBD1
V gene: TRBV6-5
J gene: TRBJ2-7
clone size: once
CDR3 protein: CASRPGQGTSEQYF
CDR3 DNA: TGTGCCAGCAGGCCGGGACAGGGAACCTCCGAGCAGTACTTC

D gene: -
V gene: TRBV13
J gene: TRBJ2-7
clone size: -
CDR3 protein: CASSPSPRSYEQYF
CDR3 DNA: TGTGCCAGCAGCCCCTCGCCCCGCTCCTACGAGCAGTACTTC

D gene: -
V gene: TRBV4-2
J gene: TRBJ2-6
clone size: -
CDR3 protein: CASSQVQVRSGANVLTF
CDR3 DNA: TGTGCCAGCAGCCAAGTCCAGGTTAGATCTGGGGCCAACGTCCTGACTTTC

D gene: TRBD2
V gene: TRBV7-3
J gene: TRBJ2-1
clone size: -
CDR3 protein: CASSVLAGSYNEQFF
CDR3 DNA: TGTGCCAGCAGCGTCCTAGCGGGCTCCTACAATGAGCAGTTCTTC